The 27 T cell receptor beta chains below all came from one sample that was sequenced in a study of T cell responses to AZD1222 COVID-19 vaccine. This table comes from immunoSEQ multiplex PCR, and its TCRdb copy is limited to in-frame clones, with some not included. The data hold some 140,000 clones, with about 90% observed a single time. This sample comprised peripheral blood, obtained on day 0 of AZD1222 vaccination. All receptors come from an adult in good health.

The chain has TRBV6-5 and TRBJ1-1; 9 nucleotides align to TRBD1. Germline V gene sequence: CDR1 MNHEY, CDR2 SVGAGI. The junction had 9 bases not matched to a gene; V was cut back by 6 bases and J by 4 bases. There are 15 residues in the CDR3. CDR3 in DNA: TGTGCCAGCAGGCCGCCCAGGACAGGGGCCACTGAAGCTTTCTTT. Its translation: CASRPPRTGATEAFF.

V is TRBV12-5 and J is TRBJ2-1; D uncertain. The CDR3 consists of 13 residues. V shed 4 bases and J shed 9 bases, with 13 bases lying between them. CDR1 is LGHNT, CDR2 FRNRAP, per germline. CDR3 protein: CASGSFTFGEQFF. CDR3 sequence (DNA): TGTGCTAGTGGTTCCTTCACATTTGGTGAGCAGTTCTTC. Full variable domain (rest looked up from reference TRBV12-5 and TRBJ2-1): DARVTQTPRHKVTEMGQEVTMRCQPILGHNTVFWYRQTMMQGLELLAYFRNRAPLDDSGMPKDRFSAEMPDATLATLKIQPSEPRDSAVYFCASGSFTFGEQFFGPGTRLTVL.

In DNA form, the CDR3 reads TGTGCCAGCAGCGCCAGACCTTACAATGAGCAGTTCTTC. Translated: CASSARPYNEQFF. J is TRBJ2-1 and V is TRBV11-2; no definite D call. The CDR3 contains 13 residues. Germline assignment: CDR1 SGHAT and CDR2 FQNNGV. Trimming pared 5 bases from V and 4 bases from J, leaving 9 bases between.

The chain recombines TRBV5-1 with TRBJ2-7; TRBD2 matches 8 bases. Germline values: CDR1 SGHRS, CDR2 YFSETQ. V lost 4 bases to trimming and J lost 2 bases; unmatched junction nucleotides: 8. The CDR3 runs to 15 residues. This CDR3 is CASSPGLARAYEQYF. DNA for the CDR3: TGCGCCAGCAGCCCAGGACTAGCTAGGGCCTACGAGCAGTACTTC.

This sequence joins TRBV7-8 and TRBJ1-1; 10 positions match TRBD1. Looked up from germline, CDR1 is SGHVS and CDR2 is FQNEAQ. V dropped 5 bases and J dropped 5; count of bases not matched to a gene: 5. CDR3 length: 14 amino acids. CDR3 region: CASSRDRGPTEAFF. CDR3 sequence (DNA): TGTGCCAGCAGCCGAGACAGGGGGCCAACTGAAGCTTTCTTT.

The CDR3 spells CASSYFGEQFF. The CDR3 coding sequence is TGTGCCAGCAGTTACTTCGGTGAGCAGTTCTTC. The chain is built from TRBV6-5 and TRBJ2-1; the D is unclear. This CDR3 contains 11 residues. Trimming removed 1 base from V and 9 bases from J, with 4 bases in between. Germline V gene lookup returns CDR1 MNHEY and CDR2 SVGAGI.

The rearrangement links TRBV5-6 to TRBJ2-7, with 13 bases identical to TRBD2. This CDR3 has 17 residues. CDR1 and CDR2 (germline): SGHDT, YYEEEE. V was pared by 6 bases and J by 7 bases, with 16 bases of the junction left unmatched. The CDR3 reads CASTQTSGGPTWREQYF. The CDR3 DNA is TGTGCCAGCACGCAGACTAGCGGGGGGCCCACCTGGCGTGAGCAGTACTTC.

The CDR3 DNA reads as TGTGCCAGCAGGAGAGGACGGGGGGCGGGGTCCTACAATGAGCAGTTCTTC. This encodes CASRRGRGAGSYNEQFF. The chain links TRBV14 to TRBJ2-1, with D possibly being TRBD2 (7 bases). Trimming cost V 6 bases and J 1 base, with 19 bases left between them. The CDR3 length is 17 residues. CDR1 is SGHDN and CDR2 is FVKESK in the germline V gene.

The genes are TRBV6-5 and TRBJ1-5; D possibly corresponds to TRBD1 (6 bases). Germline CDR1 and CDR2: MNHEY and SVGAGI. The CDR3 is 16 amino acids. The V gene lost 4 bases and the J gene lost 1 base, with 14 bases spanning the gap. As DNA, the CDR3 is TGTGCCAGCAGTTCTCTGACAGGTGGAAGCAATCAGCCCCAGCATTTT. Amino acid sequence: CASSSLTGGSNQPQHF.

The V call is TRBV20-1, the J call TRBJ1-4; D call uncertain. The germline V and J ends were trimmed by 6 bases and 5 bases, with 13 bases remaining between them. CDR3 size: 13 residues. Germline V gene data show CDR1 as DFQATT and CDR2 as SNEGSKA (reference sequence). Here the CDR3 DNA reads TGCAGTGCAAGTCCGGTTCTGAATGAAAAACTGTTTTTT. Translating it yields CSASPVLNEKLFF.

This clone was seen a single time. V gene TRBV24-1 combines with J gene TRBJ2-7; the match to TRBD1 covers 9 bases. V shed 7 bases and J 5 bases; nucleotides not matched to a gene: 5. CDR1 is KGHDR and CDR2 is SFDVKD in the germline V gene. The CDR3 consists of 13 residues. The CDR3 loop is CATSRDRADEQYF. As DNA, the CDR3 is TGTGCCACCAGCCGGGACAGGGCGGACGAGCAGTACTTC.

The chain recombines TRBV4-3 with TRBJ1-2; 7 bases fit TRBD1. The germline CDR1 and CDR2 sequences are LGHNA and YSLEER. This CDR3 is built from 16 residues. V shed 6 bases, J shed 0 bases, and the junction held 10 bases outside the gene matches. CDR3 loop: CASSQTGQTANYGYTF. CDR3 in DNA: TGCGCCAGCAGTCAAACGGGACAGACAGCTAACTATGGCTACACCTTC.

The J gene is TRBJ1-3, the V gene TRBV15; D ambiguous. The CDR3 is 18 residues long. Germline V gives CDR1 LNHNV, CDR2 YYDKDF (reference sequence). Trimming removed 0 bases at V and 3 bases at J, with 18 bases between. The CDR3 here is CATSRDFLNLGIGNTIYF. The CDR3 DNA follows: TGTGCCACCAGCAGAGATTTCCTGAACCTGGGGATTGGAAACACCATATATTTT. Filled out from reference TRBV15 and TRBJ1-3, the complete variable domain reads DAMVIQNPRYQVTQFGKPVTLSCSQTLNHNVMYWYQQKSSQAPKLLFHYYDKDFNNEADTPDNFQSRRPNTSFCFLDIRSPGLGDTAMYLCATSRDFLNLGIGNTIYFGEGSWLTVV.

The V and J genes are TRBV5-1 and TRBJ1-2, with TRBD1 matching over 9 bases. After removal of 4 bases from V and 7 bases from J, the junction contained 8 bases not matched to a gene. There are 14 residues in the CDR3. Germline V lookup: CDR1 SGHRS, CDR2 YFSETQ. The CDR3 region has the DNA TGCGCCAGCAGCCTATTGACAGGGGGTGGTGGCTACACCTTC. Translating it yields CASSLLTGGGGYTF.

As DNA, the CDR3 is TGTGCCAGTGGGGTAACTTTTTACGAGCAGTACTTC. The encoded protein is CASGVTFYEQYF. The rearrangement links TRBV27 to TRBJ2-7; D unclear. V lost 9 bases, J lost 4 bases, and 13 bases lay in between. Looked up from germline, CDR1 is MNHEY and CDR2 is SMNVEV (reference sequence). CDR3 length equals 12 residues.

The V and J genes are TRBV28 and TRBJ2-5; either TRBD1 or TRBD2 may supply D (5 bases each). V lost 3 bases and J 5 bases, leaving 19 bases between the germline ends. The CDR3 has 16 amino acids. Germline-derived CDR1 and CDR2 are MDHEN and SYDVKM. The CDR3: CASSFWRPGRRETQYF. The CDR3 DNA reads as TGTGCCAGCAGTTTCTGGAGGCCGGGGCGGAGGGAGACCCAGTACTTC.

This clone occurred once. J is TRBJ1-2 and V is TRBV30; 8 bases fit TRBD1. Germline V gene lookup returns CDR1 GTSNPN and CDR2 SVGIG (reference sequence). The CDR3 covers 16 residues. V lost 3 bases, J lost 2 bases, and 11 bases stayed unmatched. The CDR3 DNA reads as TGTGCCTGGAGGAGACCGGACAGGGTAATAAACTATGGCTACACCTTC. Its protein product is CAWRRPDRVINYGYTF.

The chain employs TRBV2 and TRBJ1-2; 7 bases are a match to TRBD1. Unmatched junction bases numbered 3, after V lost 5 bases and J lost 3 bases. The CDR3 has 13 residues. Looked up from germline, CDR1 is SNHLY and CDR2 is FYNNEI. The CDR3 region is CASSSGGHYGYTF. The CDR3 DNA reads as TGTGCCAGCAGTTCAGGGGGGCACTATGGCTACACCTTC.

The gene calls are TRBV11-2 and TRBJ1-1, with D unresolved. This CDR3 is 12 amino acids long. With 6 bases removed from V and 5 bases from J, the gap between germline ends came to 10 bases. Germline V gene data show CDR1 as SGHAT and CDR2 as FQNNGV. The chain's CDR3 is CASSVKGTEAFF. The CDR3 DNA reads TGTGCCAGCAGTGTGAAAGGGACTGAAGCTTTCTTT. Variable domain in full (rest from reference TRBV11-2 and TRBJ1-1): EAGVAQSPRYKIIEKRQSVAFWCNPISGHATLYWYQQILGQGPKLLIQFQNNGVVDDSQLPKDRFSAERLKGVDSTLKIQPAKLEDSAVYLCASSVKGTEAFFGQGTRLTVV.

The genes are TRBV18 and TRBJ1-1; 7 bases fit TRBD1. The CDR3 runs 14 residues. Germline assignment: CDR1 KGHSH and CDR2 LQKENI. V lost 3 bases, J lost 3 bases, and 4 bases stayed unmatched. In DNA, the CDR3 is TGTGCCAGCTCACCCGCGGGACAGTACACTGAAGCTTTCTTT. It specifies CASSPAGQYTEAFF.

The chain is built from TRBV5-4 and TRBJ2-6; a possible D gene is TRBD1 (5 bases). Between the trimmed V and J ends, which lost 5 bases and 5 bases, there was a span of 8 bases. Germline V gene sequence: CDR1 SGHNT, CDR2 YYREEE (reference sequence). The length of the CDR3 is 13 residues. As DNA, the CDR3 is TGTGCCAGCAGTCTGGACAGGGCCAACGTCCTGACTTTC. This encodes CASSLDRANVLTF.

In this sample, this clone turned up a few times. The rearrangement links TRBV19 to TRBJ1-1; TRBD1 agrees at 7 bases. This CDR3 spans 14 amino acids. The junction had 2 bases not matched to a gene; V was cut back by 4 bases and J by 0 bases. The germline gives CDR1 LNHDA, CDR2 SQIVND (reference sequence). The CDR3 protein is CASSTTGLNTEAFF. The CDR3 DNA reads TGTGCCAGTAGTACGACAGGGCTGAACACTGAAGCTTTCTTT.

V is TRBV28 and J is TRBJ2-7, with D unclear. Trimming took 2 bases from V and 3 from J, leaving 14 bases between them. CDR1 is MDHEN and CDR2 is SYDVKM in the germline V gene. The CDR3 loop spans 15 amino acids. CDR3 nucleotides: TGTGCCAGCAGTTTAGGTGGCCGAACCGGCTACGAGCAGTACTTC. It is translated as CASSLGGRTGYEQYF.

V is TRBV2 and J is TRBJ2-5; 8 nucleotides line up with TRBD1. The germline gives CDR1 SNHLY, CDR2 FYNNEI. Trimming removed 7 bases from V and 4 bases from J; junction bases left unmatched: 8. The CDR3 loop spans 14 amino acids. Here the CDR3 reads CASTPGGRGETQYF. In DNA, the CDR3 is TGTGCCAGCACTCCAGGGGGCAGGGGAGAGACCCAGTACTTC.

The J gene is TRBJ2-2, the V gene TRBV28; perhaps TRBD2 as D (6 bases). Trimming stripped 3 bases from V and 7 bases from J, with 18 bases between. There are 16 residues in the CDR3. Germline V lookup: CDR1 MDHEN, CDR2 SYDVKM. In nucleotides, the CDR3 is TGTGCCAGCAGTTTCGACCCTAGGAAAGCGGGCGGGGAGCTGTTTTTT. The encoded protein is CASSFDPRKAGGELFF.

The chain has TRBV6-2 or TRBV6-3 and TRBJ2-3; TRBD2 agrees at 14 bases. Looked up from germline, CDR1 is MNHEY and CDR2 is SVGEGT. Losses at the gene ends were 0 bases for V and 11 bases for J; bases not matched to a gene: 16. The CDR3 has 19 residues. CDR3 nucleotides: TGTGCCAGCAGTTACTCTGGACTAGCGGGAGGACCGGCACAGATAGGGCAGTATTTT. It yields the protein CASSYSGLAGGPAQIGQYF.

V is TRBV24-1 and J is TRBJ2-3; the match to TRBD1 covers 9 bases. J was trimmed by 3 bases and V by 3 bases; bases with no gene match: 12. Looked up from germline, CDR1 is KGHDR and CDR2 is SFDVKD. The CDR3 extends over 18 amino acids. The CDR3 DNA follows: TGTGCCACCAGTGATAAGGGCAAGGGACAGGGAGGAACAGATACGCAGTATTTT. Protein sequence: CATSDKGKGQGGTDTQYF.